This T cell receptor (beta chain) was sequenced for a study of T cell repertoires in cytomegalovirus infection. TCRdb analysed the reads with MiXCR anew, one entry per CDR3 protein. Among fewer than 250,000 distinct CDR3 sequences listed, 22% were seen once. This clonotype was detected only a few times. Looked up from germline, CDR1 is LNHNV and CDR2 is YYDKDF (reference sequence). The CDR3 is 15 residues long. V lost 0 bases and J 1 base, leaving 9 bases between the germline ends. V usage is TRBV15 and J usage is TRBJ1-1; D not certain. Sequencing was carried out using CD8+ T cells from PBMCs. The receptor was isolated from a human donor in good health (CMV status not recorded). Some clones in this sample may be carry-over from other donors' samples. CDR3 sequence (DNA): TGTGCCACCAGCAGAGATAGGGCAGAGAACACTGAAGCTTTCTTT. Amino acids: CATSRDRAENTEAFF.